A single sample gave rise to the 3 T cell receptor beta chains below, sequenced in a study of T cells in Graves' hyperthyroidism and ophthalmopathy. TCR beta CDR3 regions were amplified from RNA transcripts. TCR CDR3 underwent first-round RT-PCR with the HTBI primer set. TCRdb used MiXCR to reprocess the multiplex PCR reads, holding one entry per CDR3 protein. The sample yields approximately 630,000 distinct CDR3 sequences, 15% to 20% seen once. The sample taken for sequencing was blood. These receptor sequences come from a woman between 25 and 40 years old with Graves' hyperthyroidism.

This clonotype was detected ten times or more. The chain joins TRBV9 to TRBJ2-1; 7 bases align to TRBD2. Germline CDR1 SGDLS, CDR2 YYNGEE. The CDR3 is made up of 17 amino acids. With V trimmed by 0 bases and J by 0 bases, 6 bases remained unmatched. Written as DNA, the CDR3 is TGTGCCAGCAGCGTAGGGGGGGGAGGGGCCTCCTACAATGAGCAGTTCTTC. As protein: CASSVGGGGASYNEQFF.

This clonotype was seen many times. The chain uses TRBV6-1 and TRBJ1-1, with D maybe TRBD1 (6 bases). Trimming pared 8 bases from V and 9 bases from J, leaving 25 bases between. Germline CDR1 MNHNS, CDR2 SASEGT. CDR3 length equals 15 residues. This CDR3 is CASSSPPDSSQKAFF. CDR3 sequence (DNA): TGTGCCAGCTCCAGCCCGCCGGACAGCTCCCAGAAAGCTTTCTTT.

This rearrangement joins TRBV20-1 to TRBJ1-5; D call uncertain. Trimming removed 1 base at V and 3 bases at J, with 13 bases between. The germline V gene has CDR1 DFQATT and CDR2 SNEGSKA (reference sequence). This CDR3 contains 15 residues. The CDR3 DNA reads as TGCAGTGCTAGAGGACCCCGGCAGCCCAATCAGCCCCAGCATTTT. It specifies CSARGPRQPNQPQHF.